The 21 T cell receptor beta chains reported below all come from one sample, sequenced in a study of T cells after yellow fever vaccination. TCRdb used MiXCR to reprocess the 5' RACE reads, holding one entry per CDR3 protein. Among approximately 300,000 distinct CDR3 sequences listed, approximately 12% were seen once. The material sequenced was CD4+ T cells sorted from PBMCs, taken 45 days after the yellow fever booster vaccination. These TCRs come from a man aged 18 to 29 who received the YFV17D yellow fever vaccine.

The V call is TRBV6-5, the J call TRBJ1-2; a weak D match, TRBD1 (5 bases). The CDR3 runs to 15 residues. The V end was cut by 7 bases, the J end by 1 base, with 16 bases between. The V gene's germline CDR1 is MNHEY and CDR2 SVGAGI. CDR3 DNA: TGTGCCAGCAAGAGAGTGACAGCGCTTAACTATGGCTACACCTTC. Amino acids: CASKRVTALNYGYTF.

The chain uses TRBV3-2 and TRBJ1-1; TRBD1 was called by the table and not checked on the DNA. TRBV3-2 is reported as a pseudogene. The CDR3 is 12 residues long. For the CDR3, the DNA is TGTGCCAGCAGCGGCGGGGAAAGGGTAGCTTTCTTT. Its protein product is CASSGGERVAFF.

The chain joins TRBV18 to TRBJ1-1, with TRBD1 as a possible D gene (6 bases). CDR1 is KGHSH, CDR2 LQKENI, per germline. With 6 bases removed from V and 5 bases from J, the gap between germline ends came to 19 bases. This CDR3 has 15 amino acids. Written as DNA, the CDR3 is TGTGCCAGCTCTATCCGGGACACCGGAACGACTGAAGCTTTCTTT. Translation: CASSIRDTGTTEAFF.

In this sample, this clonotype turned up a few times. The CDR3 spells CASIGNTGELFF. The CDR3 DNA sequence: TGTGCCAGCATTGGTAACACCGGGGAGCTGTTTTTT. The V gene is TRBV12-3 or TRBV12-4, the J gene TRBJ2-2; D not certain. This CDR3 has 12 amino acids. The V end lost 7 bases, the J end lost 2 bases, and 5 bases lay between the germline ends.

This clonotype has ten or more counts. The chain is built from TRBV7-9 and TRBJ2-7; D perhaps matches TRBD1 (7 bases). The CDR3 has 15 amino acids. The V gene's germline CDR1 is SEHNR and CDR2 FQNEAQ (reference sequence). V shed 5 bases and J shed 0 bases, with 14 bases lying between them. The CDR3 protein is CASSPGAGGSYEQYF. The CDR3 DNA is TGTGCCAGCAGCCCGGGGGCAGGGGGCTCCTACGAGCAGTACTTC.

A few counts support this clonotype. The V and J genes are TRBV18 and TRBJ1-2, with D possibly matching TRBD1 (6 bases). Germline V lookup: CDR1 KGHSH, CDR2 LQKENI. The germline V and J ends were trimmed by 0 bases and 8 bases, with 10 bases remaining between them. The CDR3 runs to 13 residues. DNA for the CDR3: TGTGCCAGCTCACCACCGGGGGCCCCGGGCTACACCTTC. Translated: CASSPPGAPGYTF.

This clonotype was observed a few times. The V gene is TRBV7-3, the J gene TRBJ1-1; D unclear. The CDR3 consists of 13 residues. The V and J ends lost 4 bases and 1 base respectively, with 7 bases between them. The V gene's germline CDR1 is SGHTA and CDR2 FQGTGA. The CDR3 DNA reads TGTGCCAGCAGCTGGAGGACGAACACTGAAGCTTTCTTT. This encodes CASSWRTNTEAFF. Full variable domain (remainder filled in from reference TRBV7-3 and TRBJ1-1): GAGVSQTPSNKVTEKGKYVELRCDPISGHTALYWYRQSLGQGPEFLIYFQGTGAADDSGLPNDRFFAVRPEGSVSTLKIQRTERGDSAVYLCASSWRTNTEAFFGQGTRLTVV.

The chain has TRBV6-2 or TRBV6-3 and TRBJ1-2; TRBD1 aligns across 9 bases. Germline CDR1 and CDR2: MNHEY and SVGEGT. The CDR3 contains 16 residues. The V segment lost 5 bases and the J segment 4 bases; nucleotides outside the gene matches: 11. The CDR3 loop is CASSRPGQGSGYGYTF. The CDR3 nucleotides read TGTGCCAGCAGTAGACCGGGACAGGGATCGGGCTATGGCTACACCTTC.

The rearrangement links TRBV7-2 to TRBJ1-1; 8 bases line up with TRBD1. Germline assignment: CDR1 SGHTA and CDR2 FQGNSA. The CDR3 is 15 residues long. V dropped 6 bases and J dropped 0; count of bases not matched to a gene: 6. CDR3 DNA: TGTGCCAGCAGTCCGGACAGGGCGATGAACACTGAAGCTTTCTTT. Its translation: CASSPDRAMNTEAFF.

This clonotype was picked up many times. V is TRBV7-6 and J is TRBJ1-1; D ambiguous. Trimming removed 1 base from V and 1 base from J, with 7 bases in between. CDR3 length: 14 residues. Germline CDR1 is SGHVS and CDR2 is FNYEAQ. The DNA of the CDR3 is TGTGCCAGCAGCTTAGGGCCAGGGAACACTGAAGCTTTCTTT. Its translation is CASSLGPGNTEAFF.

This sequence joins TRBV7-2 and TRBJ2-1; tentatively, D is TRBD1 (5 bases). V dropped 1 base and J dropped 9 bases, with 10 bases sitting between them. This CDR3 is built from 13 residues. CDR1 is SGHTA and CDR2 is FQGNSA in the germline V gene. The CDR3 protein is CASSLVARAEQFF. In DNA form, the CDR3 reads TGTGCCAGCAGCTTAGTTGCCAGGGCTGAGCAGTTCTTC.

This clonotype was seen more than once but under ten times. This rearrangement joins TRBV4-2 to TRBJ2-3; D is possibly TRBD1 (6 bases). The CDR3 has 17 residues. Deletions cut 0 bases from V and 1 base from J, with 14 bases between. Per germline, CDR1 LGHNA and CDR2 YNFKEQ. This CDR3 is CASSQDYRRGGTDTQYF. CDR3 sequence (DNA): TGTGCCAGCAGCCAAGATTACCGCAGGGGAGGCACAGATACGCAGTATTTT.

This clonotype occurred a few times. CDR3 sequence reads: CASRTSVNIQYF. The DNA for the CDR3 is TGTGCCAGCAGGACTAGCGTTAACATTCAGTACTTC. This chain connects TRBV6-2 or TRBV6-3 to TRBJ2-4; TRBD2 matches at 8 bases. CDR1 MNHEY and CDR2 SVGEGT come from the germline V gene. The junction had 2 bases not matched to a gene; V was cut back by 6 bases and J by 7 bases. The CDR3 sequence is 12 residues long.

This chain links TRBV9 with TRBJ1-1; unclear D gene. Looked up from germline, CDR1 is SGDLS and CDR2 is YYNGEE. The V end lost 2 bases, the J end lost 0 bases, and 8 bases lay between the germline ends. The CDR3 runs 14 residues. The CDR3 DNA is TGTGCCAGCAGCGTCGGCCTGATGAACACTGAAGCTTTCTTT. Encoded protein: CASSVGLMNTEAFF.

The chain recombines TRBV6-1 with TRBJ2-5, with D possibly being TRBD2 (6 bases). The V end lost 4 bases, the J end lost 9 bases, and 21 bases lay between the germline ends. Germline CDR1 and CDR2: MNHNS and SASEGT. This CDR3 region has 15 residues. In nucleotides, the CDR3 is TGTGCCAGCAGTGGCACCGGGACTCGTCAGGCGGCCCAGTACTTC. It codes for CASSGTGTRQAAQYF.

This rearrangement joins TRBV12-3 or TRBV12-4 to TRBJ2-4; 7 bases agree with TRBD1. V lost 6 bases to trimming and J lost 7 bases; unmatched junction nucleotides: 9. The CDR3 runs 14 residues. The CDR3 region has the DNA TGTGCCAGCAGGACAGGGATGGGAACGAACATTCAGTACTTC. Protein: CASRTGMGTNIQYF.

The rearrangement uses TRBV5-1 and TRBJ2-5; possibly TRBD1 for D (8 bases). Germline V gene data show CDR1 as SGHRS and CDR2 as YFSETQ. Trimming removed 3 bases from V and 5 bases from J, with 17 bases in between. CDR3 length: 15 amino acids. CDR3 region: CASSWNRGGEETQYF. The CDR3 bases are TGCGCCAGCAGCTGGAACAGGGGGGGAGAGGAGACCCAGTACTTC.

Comment on this clonotype: A much larger clone lies one base from this, so it may be a read error. V and J are TRBV4-3 and TRBJ2-4; D is perhaps TRBD1 (6 bases). This CDR3 has 14 residues. The germline CDR1 and CDR2 sequences are LGHNA and YSLEER. CDR3 DNA sequence: TGCGCCAGCAGCCCCGGGACAAGCACGGACATTCTGTACTTC. Protein: CASSPGTSTDILYF.

The V and J genes are TRBV20-1 and TRBJ2-3; D might be TRBD2 (6 bases). The V gene lost 1 base and the J gene lost 3 bases, with 8 bases spanning the gap. There are 13 residues in the CDR3. CDR1 is DFQATT, CDR2 SNEGSKA, per germline (reference sequence). For the CDR3, the DNA is TGCAGTGCTAGAGTTCGGGGGACAGATACGCAGTATTTT. Protein product: CSARVRGTDTQYF.

The chain uses TRBV12-3 or TRBV12-4 and TRBJ1-5; the match to TRBD1 covers 7 bases. The CDR3 runs to 16 residues. V gave up 2 bases and J gave up 2 bases; unmatched junction bases: 6. CDR3 sequence reads: CASSLTGVVGNQPQHF. DNA of the CDR3: TGTGCCAGCAGTTTAACAGGGGTCGTAGGCAATCAGCCCCAGCATTTT.

In this sample, this clonotype turned up a few times. CDR3 loop: CASSLGLGSYNEQFF. CDR3 coding DNA: TGTGCCAGCAGCCTTGGACTGGGCTCCTACAATGAGCAGTTCTTC. The chain joins TRBV7-3 to TRBJ2-1; D might be TRBD2 (5 bases). Germline V gene data show CDR1 as SGHTA and CDR2 as FQGTGA. The germline V and J ends were trimmed by 5 bases and 0 bases, with 11 bases remaining between them. The length of the CDR3 is 15 residues.